The 18 T cell receptor beta chains in this list originate from one sample, sequenced in a study of blood T cells in healthy people across ages. Sample-barcoded 5' priming and a J-beta primer mix drove a second PCR of 7 to 11 cycles. A single record per CDR3 protein comes from TCRdb applying MiXCR to the 5' RACE reads. This table holds approximately 1,700,000 distinct CDR3 sequences, about two fifths found once. The sample taken for sequencing was blood. These TCRs come from a human donor in good health.

The chain has TRBV28 and TRBJ1-2; TRBD1 might be the D (5 bases). Germline V lookup: CDR1 MDHEN, CDR2 SYDVKM. This CDR3 is 12 amino acids long. Trimming stripped 8 bases from V and 7 bases from J, with 14 bases between. The DNA of the CDR3 is TGTGCCAGCGGCTCCGGGGGGTGTGGCTACACCTTC. It specifies CASGSGGCGYTF.

The chain joins TRBV12-3 or TRBV12-4 to TRBJ2-7; 7 nucleotides line up with TRBD2. V shed 7 bases, J shed 3 bases, and the junction held 12 bases outside the gene matches. CDR3 length equals 15 residues. CDR3 in DNA: TGTGCCAGCACCCTAAACCGGCTAGCGGACTACGAGCAGTACTTC. It yields the protein CASTLNRLADYEQYF.

J is TRBJ1-4 and V is TRBV12-3 or TRBV12-4; perhaps TRBD1 as D (5 bases). V lost 5 bases, J lost 8 bases, and 18 bases lay in between. CDR3 length: 15 residues. The CDR3 sequence is CASSIGTGISEKLFF. The CDR3 bases are TGTGCCAGCAGTATAGGGACGGGGATTAGCGAAAAACTGTTTTTT.

This clonotype was seen more than once but under ten times. The rearrangement links TRBV10-3 to TRBJ2-7, with D possibly matching TRBD2 (7 bases). Germline V gene lookup returns CDR1 ENHRY and CDR2 SYGVKD. This CDR3 region has 15 residues. The V and J ends lost 2 bases and 5 bases respectively, with 16 bases between them. The CDR3 sequence is CAISEELGGVDEQYF. CDR3 in DNA: TGTGCCATCAGTGAGGAATTAGGGGGGGTCGACGAGCAGTACTTC.

This clonotype was recorded only once. This could be a read error, since a much larger clone is one nucleotide away. J is TRBJ2-6 and V is TRBV7-2; D may be TRBD1 (6 bases). The CDR3 totals 18 residues. CDR1 and CDR2 (germline): SGHTA, FQGNSA. CDR3 region: CASSLALGGEAGANALTF. The CDR3 DNA follows: TGTGCCAGCAGCTTAGCGCTAGGGGGTGAGGCTGGGGCCAACGCCCTGACTTTC. Full variable domain (remainder filled in from reference TRBV7-2 and TRBJ2-6): GAGVSQSPSNKVTEKGKDVELRCDPISGHTALYWYRQSLGQGLEFLIYFQGNSAPDKSGLPSDRFSAERTGGSVSTLTIQRTQQEDSAVYLCASSLALGGEAGANALTFGAGSRLTVL.

V is TRBV14 and J is TRBJ2-7, with 10 bases matching TRBD2. CDR1 and CDR2 from the germline V gene are SGHDN and FVKESK. The CDR3 extends over 13 amino acids. V lost 6 bases and J lost 3; bases outside the gene matches: 2. CDR3 nucleotides: TGTGCCAGCAGACTAGCGGGGTACTACGAGCAGTACTTC. It specifies CASRLAGYYEQYF.

The rearrangement uses TRBV27 and TRBJ1-5; the match to TRBD1 covers 7 bases. The trim removed 5 bases at V and 7 bases at J, leaving 8 bases unmatched. Germline values: CDR1 MNHEY, CDR2 SMNVEV (reference sequence). The CDR3 covers 14 residues. The DNA for the CDR3 is TGTGCCAGCAGTACCGACAGGGTAGGGCAGCCCCAGCATTTT. As protein: CASSTDRVGQPQHF.

V is TRBV7-2 and J is TRBJ1-6, with D possibly TRBD1 on 6 matching bases. In germline, CDR1 is SGHTA, CDR2 FQGNSA. This CDR3 comprises 12 residues. The germline V and J ends were trimmed by 1 base and 13 bases, with 8 bases remaining between them. CDR3 in amino acids: CASSLGQGPLHF. CDR3 nucleotides: TGTGCCAGCAGCTTAGGTCAGGGGCCCCTCCACTTT. The full variable domain, completed using reference TRBV7-2 and TRBJ1-6, is GAGVSQSPSNKVTEKGKDVELRCDPISGHTALYWYRQSLGQGLEFLIYFQGNSAPDKSGLPSDRFSAERTGGSVSTLTIQRTQQEDSAVYLCASSLGQGPLHFGNGTRLTVT.

The V call is TRBV29-1, the J call TRBJ2-1; 7 bases agree with TRBD1. CDR1 and CDR2 (germline): SQVTM, ANQGSEA. V was pared by 6 bases and J by 12 bases, with 17 bases of the junction left unmatched. The length of the CDR3 is 14 residues. The CDR3 DNA sequence: TGCAGCGTCGATATGACAGGGATACGGGATGTGCAGTTCTTC. Translating it yields CSVDMTGIRDVQFF.

The V and J genes are TRBV5-1 and TRBJ1-2; 8 bases line up with TRBD1. CDR3 length: 13 amino acids. CDR1 and CDR2 from the germline V gene are SGHRS and YFSETQ. V was pared by 4 bases and J by 10 bases, with 9 bases of the junction left unmatched. CDR3 DNA: TGCGCCAGCAGCCTAGGGACAGGAGTTGCCTACACCTTC. Translating gives CASSLGTGVAYTF.

The sample holds a few counts of this clonotype. The chain links TRBV12-3 or TRBV12-4 to TRBJ2-6; 10 nucleotides align to TRBD1. V lost 5 bases, J lost 0 bases, and 7 bases stayed unmatched. This CDR3 spans 18 amino acids. The CDR3 loop reads CASSRGTGDVSGANVLTF. In nucleotides, the CDR3 is TGTGCCAGCAGTCGGGGGACAGGGGACGTCTCTGGGGCCAACGTCCTGACTTTC.

This clonotype was picked up a small number of times. The chain joins TRBV19 to TRBJ1-1; 7 nucleotides line up with TRBD1. The CDR3 sequence is 15 residues long. J gave up 0 bases and V 6 bases, and 7 bases lay outside the gene matches. Germline values: CDR1 LNHDA, CDR2 SQIVND (reference sequence). This chain's CDR3 is CASRNRQGLNTEAFF. The CDR3 bases are TGTGCCAGTAGAAACAGACAGGGATTGAACACTGAAGCTTTCTTT.

This clonotype was recorded a few times. The genes are TRBV29-1 and TRBJ2-7; 7 bases map to TRBD2. CDR3 length: 14 residues. Germline V gene data show CDR1 as SQVTM and CDR2 as ANQGSEA. Trimming at V came to 6 bases and at J to 0 bases, leaving 8 bases not matched to a gene. CDR3 bases: TGCAGCGTAAAAAGGGACTATGACTCCTACGAGCAGTACTTC. It yields the protein CSVKRDYDSYEQYF.

V and J are TRBV6-1 and TRBJ1-5; TRBD1 agrees at 7 bases. The CDR3 has 14 amino acids. Germline values: CDR1 MNHNS, CDR2 SASEGT. V lost 4 bases to trimming and J lost 6 bases; unmatched junction nucleotides: 6. CDR3: CASSVQGYGQPQHF. CDR3 bases: TGTGCCAGCAGTGTACAGGGGTATGGTCAGCCCCAGCATTTT.

The rearrangement uses TRBV7-2 and TRBJ2-5, with TRBD1 identical over 7 bases. The CDR3 contains 15 residues. Trimming cost V 0 bases and J 11 bases; bases outside gene matches: 12. Per the germline V gene, CDR1 is SGHTA and CDR2 is FQGNSA. Written as DNA, the CDR3 is TGTGCCAGCAGCTTAGCCGGACAGGCAACCTACGTGCAGTACTTC. Encoded protein: CASSLAGQATYVQYF.

The V call is TRBV6-5, the J call TRBJ1-2, with no clear D. From germline, CDR1 is MNHEY and CDR2 SVGAGI. Trimming left V 6 bases short and J 5 bases short, with 19 bases between. The CDR3 is made up of 15 amino acids. The CDR3 reads CASSRYGNGEYGYTF. The CDR3 DNA reads TGTGCCAGCAGCCGCTATGGTAACGGCGAGTATGGCTACACCTTC.

The sample holds a few counts of this clonotype. The junction differs from germline at one of its ends, possibly a read error. The V call is TRBV7-6, the J call TRBJ2-1, with a weak D call TRBD1 (5 bases). CDR3 length equals 16 residues. Germline loops: CDR1 SGHVS, CDR2 FNYEAQ. The CDR3 DNA reads TGTGCCAGCAACTTAGGGGCACAGGCCCGTGACAATGAGCAGTTCTTC. It yields the protein CASNLGAQARDNEQFF.

This chain uses TRBV29-1 with TRBJ1-1, with a possible D match to TRBD1 (5 bases). CDR3 size: 15 residues. Germline loops: CDR1 SQVTM, CDR2 ANQGSEA. Trimming took 5 bases from V and 3 from J, leaving 19 bases between them. The CDR3 bases are TGCAGCGTTTCGGAGGGGTCGAGGTGGTACACTGAAGCTTTCTTT. Encoded protein: CSVSEGSRWYTEAFF. The entire variable domain, with the rest obtained from reference TRBV29-1 and TRBJ1-1, is as follows: SAVISQKPSRDICQRGTSLTIQCQVDSQVTMMFWYRQQPGQSLTLIATANQGSEATYESGFVIDKFPISRPNLTFSTLTVSNMSPEDSSIYLCSVSEGSRWYTEAFFGQGTRLTVV.